This T cell receptor (beta chain) is drawn from a study of early T cells in non-severe SARS-CoV-2 infection (dated by TCRdb to the early 2020s). Background on the whole study: Bulk RNA from unsorted whole blood was used for TCR sequencing, so alpha and beta chains could not be paired. General conclusions and limits of the study: VDJdb matching was skewed toward anti-spike CD8 responses and likely underestimated virus-specific expansions by missing private and CD4 specificities.

Its CDR3 holds 15 amino acids, cysteine through phenylalanine. Just CDR3 DNA is preserved here, 45 bases in frame from base 1. Trimming removed 7 bases from V and 2 bases from J; the gene matches leave 6 bases unexplained. Library method: 5' RACE. The listed sequencing device is NextSeq 500. The TCR library protocol attached unique molecular identifiers to individual cDNA molecules to correct for sequencing error and PCR bias. Both TCR alpha and beta chains were sequenced, and tight co-correlation was observed between alpha and beta sequence abundances in each sample. Per the source publication's procedure: Decombinator V4 was used to perform V gene, J gene and CDR3 annotation of TCR sequences. TCRs were defined as expanded if a significant change between any two time points was detected under a Poisson model with p below 0.0001. Abundances of TCRs were expressed as counts per million after normalisation to the total number of TCRs sequenced in each sample. TRAV1-2 paired with TRAJ12, TRAJ20 or TRAJ33 defined MAIT TCRs, while TRAV10 paired with TRAJ18 defined iNKT TCRs. VDJdb, accessed on 1 November 2021, was searched for TCRs annotated for CMV, EBV and SARS-CoV-2, and TCRs annotated for more than one antigen were excluded. TCRdb reprocessed the public reads (quality trimming at Q25 with fastp, clone calling with MiXCR) and kept in-frame beta chains. Every distinct CDR3 protein forms one entry, paired with its most common genes and DNA. TCRdb assigned the V and J calls; the authors' analysis was not used. The sample table records 50,000 to 55,000 distinct CDR3 sequences; around a tenth of these occur just once. More than 12% of the sample is taken by the ten largest.

As for this clonotype: No antigen is known for it. Within one base of it there is no much larger clone, and no base qualities were kept.

A case-control design nested within a healthcare worker cohort in London, UK, was used, with weekly nasopharyngeal swab PCR tests and blood sampling performed. Healthcare workers were recruited during the week of the UK lockdown, between 23 and 31 March 2020, and followed weekly for up to roughly 16 weeks. The clonotype was recovered from an adult who was a healthcare worker with PCR-confirmed SARS-CoV-2 infection or an uninfected control (not recorded which). The rearrangement combines TRBV12-3 or TRBV12-4 with TRBJ2-5; TRBD1 lines up with 11 middle nucleotides. The sample taken for sequencing was whole blood. The CDR3 in this case is CASTLGTGGQETQYF. The bases are TGTGCCAGCACCTTGGGGACAGGGGGGCAAGAGACCCAGTACTTC.